This TCR beta chain was sequenced for a study of cytomegalovirus exposure and HLA in healthy donors listed by TCRdb under 2017. About the study as a whole: According to an earlier analysis of 550 to 750 of the donors, roughly 180 million T cells yielded 117 million unique TCR beta sequences and about 300 Gb of sequence data. Rather than drawing on any new phenotypic data, the later analysis identified candidate immune exposures from TCR beta sequences and the way those sequences occurred across donors. To predict cytomegalovirus infection status, the study combined high-throughput TCR immunosequencing, statistical association of individual TCRs with disease status, and machine learning. Every discovery cohort repertoire had been produced on one sequencing platform. About 310 gigabases of sequencing data and tens of millions of unique TCR sequences were included in an early release covering about 700 HLA-typed donors. Donor age, sex, ethnicity and CMV serostatus were collected together with the repertoire data. On average, roughly 250,000 unique TCR beta nucleotide sequences were sequenced per donor among some 420 genotyped donors of the cohort, with 15% to 20% of those sequences being non-productive. Besides the first cohort of 666 subjects, a separate validation cohort made up of roughly 120 different subjects was used. A later analysis re-analyzed previously published TCR beta repertoires from 666 donors and added high-resolution HLA genotyping to study TCR occurrence patterns. The study profiled the T cell repertoires of fewer than 850 subjects by immunosequencing and related them to cytomegalovirus serostatus. The study aimed to test whether signatures of past pathogen exposure could be identified by cataloging public T cell receptors. HLA typing included class I and class II loci at four-digit resolution. In an earlier analysis of roughly 600 of the donors, high-throughput TCR beta sequencing was used to judge whether each TCR beta V gene segment behaved as functional or pseudogenic. A handful of DR-DQ haplotypes were handled as single units for association and clustering because linkage in the cohort was strong. Genome-wide SNP genotypes for about 55% of the roughly 670 donors were used in a later genetic analysis, which treated that subset as a discovery cohort. Among the roughly 390 genotyped donors, around 81% belonged to the genetic ancestry cluster associated with self-reported Caucasian donors. Typing coverage differed by locus: A, B, C, DRB1 and DQB1 were typed in about 629-640 donors, DQA1 in around 500, DPA1 in some 600, and DPB1 in about 450. Overall study outcomes, separate from this receptor: CMV serostatus was the only immune exposure information available for the cohort. The study listed over 150 TCR beta chains as associated with cytomegalovirus. In a later analysis, around 17,000 TCR beta sequences were associated with specific HLA alleles at a false discovery rate of 0.05. Compared with equally common non-associated chains, HLA-associated TCR beta chains in a later analysis were more clonally expanded and had lower generation probabilities. A later analysis found that most CMV-associated TCR beta chains appeared HLA-restricted, with HLA associations seemingly driven largely by CMV exposure. The authors suggested that the approach could potentially be extended to other disease states and immunological phenotypes. The classifier was reported to diagnose cytomegalovirus status with high specificity and sensitivity in both the original cohort and the validation cohort. According to a later analysis, parvovirus B19, influenza, CMV and Epstein-Barr virus appeared linked to several top co-occurrence clusters. The 87-base-pair reads could not distinguish some IMGT-functional V segments, including TRBV6-2 and TRBV6-3, so those segments were excluded. Most TCR sequences were seen in very few donors, while some public TCRs were found in many individuals. A further reported finding was that TCR beta sequences accurately predicted the HLA-A and HLA-B alleles for most subjects in the first cohort. In this cohort, only TCR beta chains were sequenced, and detectable features were limited by the absence of alpha or paired-chain data. In a later genetic analysis, a missense DCLRE1C variant was associated with V-gene and J-gene trimming of TCR beta chains, and the association was replicated in an independent cohort. A later analysis found that TCR association rates varied across HLA loci, with DRB1 alleles showing the most associated TCRs and HLA-C alleles the fewest. Compared with the 666-donor mean, donors in an Asian-associated ancestry cluster had fewer N-insertions in productive TCRs, according to a later genetic analysis. Strong co-occurrence of HLA alleles, especially DR and DQ, made assigning TCR associations to individual alleles difficult. The presence/absence analyses assumed that sequencing depth was roughly uniform across donors, and that assumption may not be true. The sequencing pipeline was judged likely to have produced a cluster of highly shared sequence variants as a technical artifact. In an earlier analysis of approximately 590 of the donors, most TCR beta V segments were observed in productive rearrangements about 90% or about 30% of the time, broadly matching IMGT annotations. Because some donors lacked HLA typing at each locus, the association tests relied only on the typed subset. In vitro tests confirmed that a few of the cytomegalovirus-associated TCR beta chains recognize cytomegalovirus antigens. About 17 rarely observed V segments, including chromosome 9 orphons, were excluded from the earlier analysis of several hundred of the donors because counts were too low. Linkage disequilibrium might explain the correlated functional status among segregating V segments, but an unknown experimental factor could not be excluded.

With respect to this clone: It lacks a known antigen. Nothing much larger sits one base from this clone, and base qualities are not available.

A distance of 7 bases separates the germline ends of V and J, which lose 4 bases and 0 bases respectively. CDR1 PRHDT and CDR2 FYEKMQ were looked up in the germline V gene (reference sequence). From cysteine to phenylalanine, the CDR3 is 14 amino acids long. Only the CDR3 portion is preserved as DNA: 42 bases, with reading frame beginning at the first base. The cohort comprised 710 or so healthy bone marrow donors. At the time of sampling, all cohort members were nominally healthy, though unrecorded immune exposures were likely present. The donor was CMV seronegative and belonged to the group of 352 seronegative cohort members. Every donor gave a peripheral blood sample, and the peripheral blood mononuclear cells from that sample were used for TCR beta sequencing. Genomic DNA was extracted from the blood cell samples with the Qiagen DNeasy Blood Extraction Kit. The receptor library was made with the immunoSEQ multiplex PCR assay. For the multiplex PCR, a mixture combining 60 forward primers for TCR Vbeta segments and 13 reverse primers for TCR Jbeta segments was used. The CDR3 region of rearranged TCR beta genes was amplified from genomic DNA with a multiplex PCR assay. The amplified TCR beta libraries were sequenced on the Illumina HiSeq System as 87-base-pair reads. Regarding the original processing steps: In a later analysis, tens of millions of unique TCR beta chains were counted across the 500 to 850 repertoires, and roughly 11 million of these chains were shared by at least two donors. Raw reads were error-corrected and collapsed into unique sequences with a nearest-neighbor algorithm that merged closely related sequences to remove PCR and sequencing errors. CDR3 sequences were aligned to IMGT reference sequences to assign V, D and J gene segments. For a sequence to be retained, at least a six-nucleotide match to both a V gene segment and a J gene segment was required. Rearrangements were called productive when the CDR3 lacked stop codons and stayed in frame with V and J; all others were non-productive. Following IMGT convention, CDR3 was defined as the stretch from the second conserved V-encoded cysteine up to the conserved J-encoded phenylalanine. The earlier analysis of around 640 of the donors excluded sequences that lacked an unambiguous match to a single V gene segment. An earlier analysis of fewer than 750 of the donors called V segments functional above 56.7% productive rearrangements and segregating when the between-donor standard deviation exceeded 5%. A statistical classification framework was built to diagnose cytomegalovirus status from the catalog of TCR beta chain sequences. In a later analysis, V and J genes were assigned by comparing TCR nucleotide sequences against IMGT/GENE-DB human TR gene sequences. The TCRdist pipeline was used in a later analysis to assign CDR3 sequences and most-parsimonious VDJ recombination scenarios. A later analysis defined each TCR beta chain by its CDR3 amino acid sequence plus V-gene family, and excluded reads lacking a unique V-gene family. As a way to deal with suspected cross-contamination and a sequencing artifact, a later analysis dropped roughly 600 nucleotide sequences that were highly shared and had low generation probability. In a later analysis, a clonal expansion index for each public chain was calculated from normalized within-repertoire ranks of inferred template counts. In a later analysis, generation probabilities were computed using a VDJ recombination model fitted to out-of-frame rearrangements, and the results were checked against IGoR. Hypergeometric tests were used in a later analysis to score TCR-TCR, TCR-HLA and TCR-CMV co-occurrence, with a repertoire-size bias correction applied to the TCR pairs. False discovery rates were estimated in a later analysis by permuting HLA or CMV assignments 20 times. In a later analysis, co-occurring TCRs were grouped using DBSCAN, with TCRdist sequence similarity added in when clustering inside HLA-allele-positive subsets. Repertoires with fewer than 30,000 or more than 120,000 public chains, plus five repertoires with anomalous nucleotide sharing, were excluded from co-occurrence clustering. TCRdb obtained this table from immuneACCESS and retained in-frame rearrangements with V and J assigned. These tables miss some clones; where compared with another copy, unresolved V genes account for less than half of the shortfall, and the remainder is unexplained. Clone size and the V and J calls come from that table; the DNA yielded D and trimming. This sample has tens of thousands of clones in its table, and over 90% of those were observed once. 2.7% of the sample comes from the top ten.

Sample: PBMCs. The V gene is TRBV13 and the J gene is TRBJ2-4, with the D gene not confidently named. The sequence was collected from a woman younger than 35 in good health and CMV-seronegative. The sequenced DNA: TGTGCCAGCAGCTCCTATCTAGCCAAAAACATTCAGTACTTC. Its amino acids are CASSSYLAKNIQYF.